The source of this TCR beta chain is a study of tumor-infiltrating lymphocytes in primary liver carcinoma. They got blood RNA out of unsorted whole blood and also pulled out germline DNA. A note on this clonotype: A junction boundary mismatches the germline segment, possibly from a read error.

Total RNA (roughly 550 ng) served as template for TCR beta cDNA synthesis primed by a constant-region primer. Sequencing libraries for TCR beta derived from three nested multiplex PCR rounds that used slightly modified ARM-PCR. Forward primers for TRBV1-TRBV30 and a C-beta reverse primer served the first two PCR rounds, at about 9 cycles each. TCRdb passed the multiplex PCR reads through MiXCR, listing each CDR3 protein once. The top ten clones hold roughly 7% of a sample with about 200,000 distinct CDR3 sequences, about 65% of them seen once. The CDR3 is 16 amino acids. Looked up from germline, CDR1 is SGHAT and CDR2 is FQNNGV.

The chain recombines TRBV11-2 with TRBJ2-2; 8 bases are a match to TRBD2. Sequenced material: peripheral blood. The sequence derives from an older woman with primary liver carcinoma and hepatitis B virus infection. The CDR3: CASSHGKRENTGGLFF. CDR3 nucleotide sequence: TGTGCCAGCAGCCACGGCAAGCGGGAGAACACTGGGGGGCTGTTTTTT.